Following are 13 T cell receptor beta chains from one sample sequenced in a study of blood T cell repertoires in COVID-19. The repertoire was sequenced with immunoSEQ multiplex PCR; TCRdb's copy has only in-frame clones and lacks some. This table has approximately 100,000 clones, around 90% appearing once. Source material: peripheral blood. The receptor source for this set is a woman aged 60-75 years with acute or convalescent COVID-19.

V gene TRBV6-5 combines with J gene TRBJ2-2; the D is unclear. V was cut by 6 bases and J by 7 bases, with 12 bases left in between. The CDR3 contains 13 residues. CDR1 is MNHEY, CDR2 SVGAGI, per germline. The CDR3 loop reads CASRLSTFGELFF. The CDR3 region has the DNA TGTGCCAGCAGACTATCTACTTTCGGGGAGCTGTTTTTT.

The rearrangement links TRBV28 to TRBJ1-1, with 7 bases lining up with TRBD1. Germline V gives CDR1 MDHEN, CDR2 SYDVKM. V lost 7 bases and J lost 4; bases outside the gene matches: 6. The CDR3 contains 13 residues. CDR3 nucleotides: TGTGCCAGCACCCGACAGGGCCGCACTGAAGCTTTCTTT. It yields the protein CASTRQGRTEAFF. Full variable domain (remainder filled in from reference TRBV28 and TRBJ1-1): DVKVTQSSRYLVKRTGEKVFLECVQDMDHENMFWYRQDPGLGLRLIYFSYDVKMKEKGDIPEGYSVSREKKERFSLILESASTNQTSMYLCASTRQGRTEAFFGQGTRLTVV.

The chain links TRBV11-2 to TRBJ1-2; TRBD1 aligns across 10 bases. The CDR3 totals 14 residues. The germline gives CDR1 SGHAT, CDR2 FQNNGV. With 1 base clipped from V and 7 bases from J, the junction kept 3 bases outside the gene matches. This CDR3 reads CASSLGQGAIGYTF. The CDR3, as DNA: TGTGCCAGCAGCTTAGGACAGGGGGCAATTGGCTACACCTTC.

The chain combines TRBV24-1 with TRBJ2-5; a possible D gene is TRBD2 (5 bases). Germline values: CDR1 KGHDR, CDR2 SFDVKD. The CDR3 covers 16 residues. Deletions cut 5 bases from V and 1 base from J, with 16 bases between. The DNA for the CDR3 is TGTGCCACCAGTGGTGACGGAACCCGGGGCCAAGAGACCCAGTACTTC. Amino acids: CATSGDGTRGQETQYF.

V is TRBV28 and J is TRBJ2-2, with 14 bases aligning to TRBD2. The CDR3 has 18 residues. V shed 6 bases, J shed 5 bases, and the junction held 11 bases outside the gene matches. The germline V gene encodes CDR1 MDHEN and CDR2 SYDVKM. The CDR3 loop reads CASSEFPGLAGETGELFF. CDR3 in DNA: TGTGCCAGCAGCGAATTCCCGGGACTAGCGGGAGAAACCGGGGAGCTGTTTTTT.

The chain combines TRBV27 with TRBJ2-1; D is ambiguous. The length of the CDR3 is 15 residues. Deletions cut 4 bases from V and 5 bases from J, with 15 bases between. The germline V gene encodes CDR1 MNHEY and CDR2 SMNVEV (reference sequence). As DNA, the CDR3 is TGTGCCAGCAGTTATCGGTCCAGCGCCGACAATGAGCAGTTCTTC. Translating gives CASSYRSSADNEQFF.

The genes are TRBV11-2 and TRBJ2-1; D is unresolved. Per the germline V gene, CDR1 is SGHAT and CDR2 is FQNNGV. CDR3 length: 15 residues. V was pared by 1 base and J by 9 bases, with 16 bases between. The CDR3, as DNA: TGTGCCAGCAGCTTAGGTGTAGTCCGAGGCGCTGAGCAGTTCTTC. It is translated as CASSLGVVRGAEQFF. The full variable domain, rest sourced from reference TRBV11-2 and TRBJ2-1, is EAGVAQSPRYKIIEKRQSVAFWCNPISGHATLYWYQQILGQGPKLLIQFQNNGVVDDSQLPKDRFSAERLKGVDSTLKIQPAKLEDSAVYLCASSLGVVRGAEQFFGPGTRLTVL.

The sample holds one count of this clone. The genes are TRBV6-1 and TRBJ2-1; possibly TRBD2 for D (6 bases). Germline CDR1 reads MNHNS; CDR2 reads SASEGT. The V and J ends lost 0 bases and 5 bases respectively, with 11 bases between them. CDR3 length: 15 amino acids. Here the CDR3 reads CASSEASAGNNEQFF. The CDR3 coding sequence is TGTGCCAGCAGTGAAGCTTCCGCGGGGAACAATGAGCAGTTCTTC.

The gene calls are TRBV6-5 and TRBJ2-1, with no clear D. This CDR3 has 14 amino acids. V shed 7 bases and J shed 9 bases, with 19 bases lying between them. The germline V gene has CDR1 MNHEY and CDR2 SVGAGI. CDR3 in amino acids: CASKPGSNYGEQFF. In DNA form, the CDR3 reads TGTGCCAGCAAACCGGGTTCGAACTACGGTGAGCAGTTCTTC.

The chain couples TRBV9 to TRBJ1-2; D is ambiguous. Trimming took off 0 bases at V and 3 bases at J, with 12 bases between the two ends. The V gene's germline CDR1 is SGDLS and CDR2 YYNGEE. The CDR3 runs to 15 residues. CDR3 region: CASSVEFGGDYGYTF. CDR3 in DNA: TGTGCCAGCAGCGTAGAATTTGGTGGAGACTATGGCTACACCTTC. The whole variable domain, remainder taken from reference TRBV9 and TRBJ1-2, is DSGVTQTPKHLITATGQRVTLRCSPRSGDLSVYWYQQSLDQGLQFLIQYYNGEERAKGNILERFSAQQFPDLHSELNLSSLELGDSALYFCASSVEFGGDYGYTFGSGTRLTVV.

The genes are TRBV19 and TRBJ2-5; D is unclear. This CDR3 has 14 amino acids. Trimming removed 8 bases from V and 4 bases from J, with 17 bases in between. CDR1 is LNHDA, CDR2 SQIVND, per germline (reference sequence). CDR3 nucleotide sequence: TGTGCCAGTTCTGCCGGTGCAATCGGAGAGACCCAGTACTTC. Translated: CASSAGAIGETQYF.

DNA for the CDR3: TGCGCCAGCAGCTTGGCCCCCAGGGGTGGCTACACCTTC. Amino acids: CASSLAPRGGYTF. The rearrangement joins TRBV5-1 to TRBJ1-2; D is possibly TRBD1 (6 bases). There are 13 residues in the CDR3. The V gene lost 0 bases and the J gene lost 7 bases, with 10 bases spanning the gap. Germline V gene lookup returns CDR1 SGHRS and CDR2 YFSETQ.

V is TRBV6-6 and J is TRBJ1-2; 9 nucleotides align to TRBD1. V gave up 7 bases and J gave up 0 bases; unmatched junction bases: 15. The CDR3 has 18 residues. Germline-derived CDR1 and CDR2 are MNHNY and SVGAGI (reference sequence). The chain's CDR3 is CASNRGTGNMLANYGYTF. The CDR3, as DNA: TGTGCCAGCAATCGGGGGACAGGGAATATGTTAGCTAACTATGGCTACACCTTC.